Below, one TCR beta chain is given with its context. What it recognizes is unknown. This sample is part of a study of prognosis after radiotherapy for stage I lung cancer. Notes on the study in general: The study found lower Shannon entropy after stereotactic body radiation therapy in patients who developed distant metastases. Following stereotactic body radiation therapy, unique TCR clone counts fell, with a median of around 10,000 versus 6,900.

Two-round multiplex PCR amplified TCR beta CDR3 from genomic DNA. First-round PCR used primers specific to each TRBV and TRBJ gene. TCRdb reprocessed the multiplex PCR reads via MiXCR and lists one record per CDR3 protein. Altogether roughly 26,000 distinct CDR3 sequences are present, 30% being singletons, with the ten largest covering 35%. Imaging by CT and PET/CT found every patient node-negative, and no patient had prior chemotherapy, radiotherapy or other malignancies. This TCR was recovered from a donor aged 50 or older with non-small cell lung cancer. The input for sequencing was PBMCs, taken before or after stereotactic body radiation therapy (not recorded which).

The CDR3 DNA reads TGTGCCAGCAGTTTAAATACGGGTGAAGCTTTCTTT. It yields the protein CASSLNTGEAFF. V gene TRBV12-3 or TRBV12-4 combines with J gene TRBJ1-1; no definite D call. Trimming took off 2 bases at V and 7 bases at J, with 8 bases between the two ends. The length of the CDR3 is 12 residues.